This T cell receptor (beta chain) is drawn from a study of cytomegalovirus exposure and HLA in healthy donors. Study overall: The same platform was used for the 130 or so validation repertoires as for the approximately 610 first-cohort repertoires, as reported in a later analysis. General observations from the study: TCR sequences were mostly rare, though some public TCRs occurred in many donors. Specific recognition of CMV antigens was confirmed in vitro for a few chains (all CMV-associated).

As to this clone: Antigen unknown.

The study drew the donors from its approximately 110-subject validation cohort, separate from the approximately 700-subject first cohort. Generated by immunoSEQ multiplex PCR, the TCRdb table keeps only in-frame clones and is missing some. Among over 250,000 clones listed, about 86% were seen once. The material sequenced was PBMCs. This TCR came from a woman younger than 30 in good health and CMV-seronegative.

CDR3 amino acids: CASSPLHQGGAEAFF. The DNA of the CDR3 is TGTGCCAGCAGCCCCCTACACCAGGGAGGGGCTGAAGCTTTCTTT. The rearrangement joins TRBV6-1 to TRBJ1-1; D is possibly TRBD1 (5 bases). V lost 6 bases and J 6 bases, leaving 20 bases between the germline ends. The CDR3 is made up of 15 amino acids. Germline CDR1 reads MNHNS; CDR2 reads SASEGT.